This TCR beta chain was obtained from a study of PD-1 blockade in classical Hodgkin lymphoma (TCRdb year 2020). Notes on the research overall: Nivolumab dosing was 3 mg/kg intravenously every 2 weeks, continuing until either disease progression or unacceptable toxicity. The study used TCR beta sequencing and CyTOF to define a peripheral blood immune signature of response to PD-1 blockade in classical Hodgkin lymphoma. Overall study results and their limits: Lower diversity was seen in patients whose nivolumab began less than 1 year after ASCT, and these patients were left out of later analyses so that immune reconstitution would not confound the results. The study covered only a single clinical trial cohort, and the causes of the repertoire differences, possibly disease activity or prior therapy, were still not defined. CD4+ but not CD8+ TCR diversity rose significantly by C4D1 (p=0.0027 vs p=0.16), most apparent in complete responders (p=0.02). Baseline TCR diversity was reported to be lower in newly diagnosed patients than in healthy donors, and even lower in relapsed/refractory patients. Trial patients achieving complete response had baseline diversity similar to newly diagnosed patients, whereas partial responders and progressors had significantly lower diversity.

Concerning this clone itself: Its specific antigen is unknown. No quality values exist for individual bases; no much larger clone is one base distant.

The junction carries 18 bases between V and J, which are trimmed by 2 bases and 4 bases respectively. Including cysteine and phenylalanine, the CDR3 has 15 amino acids. Only the CDR3 DNA is retained, 45 bases long and in frame from the first base. CDR1 and CDR2 are drawn from the germline V gene (reference sequence): GTSNPN, SVGIG. Genomic DNA was extracted with the Qiagen DNeasy kit from unsorted PBMCs and from negatively selected CD4+ and CD8+ fractions. Amplification of TCR beta CDR3 regions was done by immunoSEQ multiplex PCR with primers that anneal to V and J segments. Amplification bias was minimized using a synthetic immune receptor repertoire, and residual bias was removed computationally after sequencing. The paper's data handling went like this. Repertoire diversity was quantified as the Shannon entropy index using custom Python scripts. The unsorted, CD4+ and CD8+ repertoires were each analyzed separately, with the exception of combined analyses, where CD4+ and CD8+ sequences were merged in silico. A clone counted as expanded when the clone's frequency after treatment rose at least 2-fold relative to C1D1, and clones undetected at baseline were given a pseudocount of 0.5. Clones with 0 or 1 copy at C1D1 were classified as singleton clones, and clones with 2 or more copies were classified as non-singleton clones. Clones expanded in unsorted samples were annotated as CD4+, CD8+ or unknown by matching protein sequences in sorted samples from the same patient. Wilcoxon tests on paired samples were used to test diversity changes from C1D1 to C4D1. The immuneACCESS repertoire file appears here via TCRdb, limited to in-frame rearrangements. These files lack a portion of the clones; in checked studies, under half of the deficit traces to unresolved V genes, and the cause of the others is not known. Clonal size and the V and J genes are those of that table, whereas D and trimming came from the DNA. The sample table shows tens of thousands of clones, and around 85% are seen once. The ten largest clones represent approximately 2.6% of the sample.

What the time point label conveys for this sample: cycle 4 day 1 (C4D1), after less than 7 weeks of nivolumab. All trial patients had relapsed after autologous stem cell transplantation, with cohorts A, B and C differing in prior brentuximab vedotin exposure. A Miltenyi CD4+ T cell isolation kit was used for magnetic negative selection to purify CD4+ T cells from thawed PBMCs. The trial cohort comprised around 60 patients with relapsed/refractory classical Hodgkin lymphoma whose best overall responses were complete response, partial response or progressive disease. Trial patients were treated with single-agent nivolumab in the multi-cohort phase II CheckMate 205 trial. Best overall response was determined by an independent review committee according to the 2007 International Working Group response criteria. Trial PBMCs were collected just before the start of nivolumab (C1D1) and during therapy at cycle 2 day 1 and cycle 4 day 1. Peripheral blood was collected in 8 mL Vacutainer Cell Preparation Tubes, from which PBMCs were isolated by centrifugation and then cryopreserved. Purified CD4+ and CD8+ fractions were prepared only for cases with an additional available PBMC sample. Magnetically labelled cells were depleted on LS columns in a quadroMACS separator, and the flow-through was collected as the purified fraction.

The sequence links TRBV30 to TRBJ2-7, with a tentative D gene TRBD2 over 5 matching bases. The receptor comes from a human donor with classical Hodgkin lymphoma. The material was CD4+ T cells from blood, obtained before the fourth cycle of nivolumab. Here is the DNA: TGTGCCTGGAGTCCTCGAGAGGGATTTGGGTACGAGCAGTACTTC. It encodes CAWSPREGFGYEQYF.